One and the same sample provided the 20 T cell receptor beta chains below, sequenced in a study of shared clonotypes between healthy human individuals (dated by TCRdb to the early 2020s). The library was made by the immunoSEQ multiplex PCR assay. This is the immuneACCESS table as TCRdb keeps it, with only in-frame sequences that have V and J called. A part of the clones is gone; compared with another copy, unresolved V genes explain less than half, and the rest is unexplained. The sample table contains about 2.3 million clones; only one count was recorded for 85% to 95% of them. 0.37% of the sample rests with the top ten. The specimen sequenced was naive CD4+ T cells from PBMCs. This specimen's cell subset or site label, interpreted: CD45RA+ positively selected. Receptor source: a man aged 18 to 29 in good health. Some clones in this sample may be carry-over from other donors' samples.

The count of this clone is one. This rearrangement joins TRBV5-8 to TRBJ1-4; 7 bases fit TRBD1. V lost 4 bases, J lost 5 bases, and 8 bases stayed unmatched. Germline lookup yields CDR1 SGHTS and CDR2 YDEGEE. This CDR3 has 15 residues. This chain's CDR3 is CASSAGDRRNEKLFF. In nucleotides, the CDR3 is TGTGCCAGCAGCGCTGGGGACAGACGAAATGAAAAACTGTTTTTT.

V is TRBV4-1 and J is TRBJ1-2, with 7 nucleotides matching TRBD1. The CDR3 runs 16 residues. The J segment lost 4 bases and the V segment lost 1 base, leaving 9 bases of the junction unmatched. CDR1 MGHRA and CDR2 YSYEKL come from the germline V gene. For the CDR3, the DNA is TGCGCCAGCAGCCAAGCCTGGACAGGAGGGGGCTATGGCTACACCTTC. Residues: CASSQAWTGGGYGYTF.

This clone was picked up one time. The chain joins TRBV9 to TRBJ2-1, with 10 nucleotides matching TRBD2. This CDR3 is built from 16 residues. CDR1 is SGDLS, CDR2 YYNGEE, per germline. Germline trimming cut 0 bases from V and 3 bases from J; bases unmatched to any gene: 3. The CDR3: CASSVERTSGYNEQFF. In DNA form, the CDR3 reads TGTGCCAGCAGCGTAGAAAGGACTAGCGGCTACAATGAGCAGTTCTTC.

Worth noting for this clone: Other DNA sequences in the same sample also yield this CDR3. The rearrangement joins TRBV9 to TRBJ1-1; a weak D match, TRBD1 (5 bases). The CDR3 loop spans 15 amino acids. The germline gives CDR1 SGDLS, CDR2 YYNGEE. Trimming removed 0 bases at V and 4 bases at J, with 13 bases between. CDR3 in amino acids: CASSVVGMGGTEAFF. CDR3 DNA sequence: TGTGCCAGCAGCGTAGTTGGTATGGGGGGCACTGAAGCTTTCTTT. Complete variable domain (other parts from reference TRBV9 and TRBJ1-1): DSGVTQTPKHLITATGQRVTLRCSPRSGDLSVYWYQQSLDQGLQFLIQYYNGEERAKGNILERFSAQQFPDLHSELNLSSLELGDSALYFCASSVVGMGGTEAFFGQGTRLTVV.

V usage is TRBV5-1 and J usage is TRBJ2-5; tentative D call: TRBD2 (6 bases). The DNA end is a closer match to TRBJ2-7, so the J assignment may be wrong. The germline CDR1 and CDR2 sequences are SGHRS and YFSETQ. The CDR3 length is 13 residues. DNA of the CDR3: TGCGCCAGCAGCAGACCGGGAGTCTACGAGCAGTACTTC. Residues: CASSRPGVYEQYF.

This clone was picked up one time. The rearrangement uses TRBV27 and TRBJ1-5, with D hard to call. The length of the CDR3 is 14 residues. CDR1 is MNHEY and CDR2 is SMNVEV in the germline V gene (reference sequence). V gave up 1 base and J gave up 4 bases, with 8 bases separating them. This CDR3 is CASSLFGPNQPQHF. The CDR3 nucleotides read TGTGCCAGCAGTTTATTTGGCCCAAATCAGCCCCAGCATTTT.

The chain combines TRBV5-1 with TRBJ2-5; tentatively, D is TRBD1 (6 bases). CDR1 and CDR2 from the germline V gene are SGHRS and YFSETQ. This CDR3 is 15 amino acids long. Trimming took off 4 bases at V and 2 bases at J, with 15 bases between the two ends. CDR3 nucleotide sequence: TGCGCCAGCAGCACACTCGGGACAAAACAAGAGACCCAGTACTTC. Encoded protein: CASSTLGTKQETQYF.

The chain has TRBV18 and TRBJ2-7; D remains unclear. V dropped 6 bases and J dropped 3 bases, with 12 bases sitting between them. The CDR3 sequence is 13 residues long. The germline CDR1 and CDR2 sequences are KGHSH and LQKENI. The CDR3 protein is CASSSIENYEQYF. The CDR3 DNA follows: TGTGCCAGCTCCTCAATAGAGAACTACGAGCAGTACTTC.

The genes are TRBV19 and TRBJ2-3; D is tentatively TRBD1 or TRBD2 (6 bases each). Between the trimmed V and J ends, which lost 10 bases and 12 bases, there was a span of 20 bases. CDR3 length: 12 residues. Germline CDR1 and CDR2: LNHDA and SQIVND (reference sequence). The CDR3 loop is CATSPGGRIQYF. CDR3 bases: TGTGCCACCTCCCCCGGGGGCAGGATTCAGTATTTT.

V is TRBV9 and J is TRBJ2-1, with TRBD2 matching over 11 bases. V was clipped by 3 bases and J by 6 bases; unmatched bases: 5. Germline V gene sequence: CDR1 SGDLS, CDR2 YYNGEE. CDR3 size: 15 residues. CDR3 sequence reads: CASSATSGRVNEQFF. The DNA for the CDR3 is TGTGCCAGCAGCGCAACTAGCGGGAGAGTCAATGAGCAGTTCTTC.

The chain recombines TRBV18 with TRBJ2-5, with a tentative D call TRBD2 (5 bases). There are 15 residues in the CDR3. Germline-derived CDR1 and CDR2 are KGHSH and LQKENI. V lost 3 bases, J lost 2 bases, and 13 bases lay in between. The CDR3 DNA sequence: TGTGCCAGCTCACCGAGACCGGACTCACAAGAGACCCAGTACTTC. Its translation: CASSPRPDSQETQYF.

The rearrangement uses TRBV5-1 and TRBJ2-1; D may be TRBD1 or TRBD2 (5 bases each). Trimming left V 0 bases short and J 5 bases short, with 12 bases between. CDR1 and CDR2 (germline): SGHRS, YFSETQ. The CDR3 has 15 residues. The CDR3 coding sequence is TGCGCCAGCAGCTTGGATGGGGGATGGGACAATGAGCAGTTCTTC. It codes for CASSLDGGWDNEQFF.

The chain combines TRBV2 with TRBJ1-5; possibly TRBD1 for D (5 bases). The CDR3 runs to 14 residues. Trimming took off 7 bases at V and 3 bases at J, with 13 bases between the two ends. Germline-derived CDR1 and CDR2 are SNHLY and FYNNEI. CDR3 region: CASMGQAPNQPQHF. As DNA, the CDR3 is TGTGCCAGCATGGGGCAGGCCCCCAATCAGCCCCAGCATTTT.

This clone has only one observation. The sample contains more than one DNA sequence encoding this CDR3. CDR3 region: CSAEQGYEQYF. The CDR3 DNA reads TGCAGTGCTGAACAGGGGTACGAGCAGTACTTC. V and J are TRBV20-1 and TRBJ2-7; 7 positions agree with TRBD1. J lost 4 bases, V lost 5 bases, and 2 bases had no gene match. Germline CDR1 and CDR2: DFQATT and SNEGSKA (reference sequence). This CDR3 is 11 amino acids long.

The chain joins TRBV7-9 to TRBJ2-2, with TRBD2 matching over 8 bases. J lost 0 bases, V lost 8 bases, and 5 bases had no gene match. The length of the CDR3 is 15 residues. Germline values: CDR1 SEHNR, CDR2 FQNEAQ (reference sequence). The CDR3 reads CASGLAGTNTGELFF. CDR3 coding DNA: TGTGCCAGCGGGTTAGCGGGAACGAACACCGGGGAGCTGTTTTTT.

This clone was seen only once. This rearrangement joins TRBV29-1 to TRBJ2-3; TRBD2 agrees at 8 bases. J was trimmed by 1 base and V by 8 bases; bases with no gene match: 11. Germline CDR1 and CDR2: SQVTM and ANQGSEA. CDR3 length: 15 amino acids. The CDR3 region has the DNA TGCAGCCTACGCGCAGCGGGGGTCCGCACAGATACGCAGTATTTT. This encodes CSLRAAGVRTDTQYF.

A single count supports this clone. The CDR3: CASRQYSNQPQHF. CDR3 DNA: TGTGCCAGTAGACAGTATAGCAATCAGCCCCAGCATTTT. V and J are TRBV19 and TRBJ1-5; D ambiguous. In germline, CDR1 is LNHDA, CDR2 SQIVND (reference sequence). V was trimmed by 6 bases and J by 0 bases, leaving 6 bases between them. There are 13 residues in the CDR3.

The chain links TRBV19 to TRBJ1-5, with TRBD1 matching over 9 bases. V shed 8 bases, J shed 0 bases, and the junction held 8 bases outside the gene matches. CDR3 size: 16 residues. Germline values: CDR1 LNHDA, CDR2 SQIVND (reference sequence). CDR3 loop: CASGGTGRYSNQPQHF. The CDR3 nucleotides read TGTGCCAGTGGGGGGACAGGGCGTTATAGCAATCAGCCCCAGCATTTT.

The chain recombines TRBV29-1 with TRBJ2-5; D is unresolved. The ends were cut back, 4 bases at V and 1 base at J, with 7 bases in the middle. Germline loops: CDR1 SQVTM, CDR2 ANQGSEA. The CDR3 sequence is 12 residues long. CDR3 amino acids: CSVVPFQETQYF. The CDR3, as DNA: TGCAGCGTTGTCCCATTCCAAGAGACCCAGTACTTC.

Concerning this clone: Within the sample, other DNA sequences also encode this same CDR3. The rearrangement joins TRBV28 to TRBJ2-7, with 9 bases identical to TRBD1. Germline CDR1 and CDR2: MDHEN and SYDVKM. V was pared by 4 bases and J by 3 bases, with 7 bases of the junction left unmatched. The CDR3 is 15 residues long. The CDR3 bases are TGTGCCAGCAGTTCCGCGGGACAGGGACACTACGAGCAGTACTTC. Its protein product is CASSSAGQGHYEQYF.